The source of this TCR beta chain is a study of blood T cell repertoires in COVID-19. Assay used: immunoSEQ multiplex PCR; TCRdb lists only in-frame clones, some missing. The repertoire holds roughly 91,000 clones, with 80% to 85% as singletons. The CDR3 loop spans 13 amino acids. Germline lookup yields CDR1 SGHKS and CDR2 YYEKEE (reference sequence). V lost 5 bases to trimming and J lost 4 bases; unmatched junction nucleotides: 4. This receptor was taken from a man between 65 and 85 years old with active or convalescent COVID-19. V is TRBV5-5 and J is TRBJ1-2, with 8 bases identical to TRBD1. Sample: peripheral blood. The CDR3 region has the DNA TGTGCCAGCAGTTTTACAGGGGGCTATGGCTACACCTTC. It translates to CASSFTGGYGYTF.